This section outlines one TCR beta chain sequence together with its context. V was trimmed by 5 bases and J by 5 bases, leaving 13 bases between them. In germline, CDR1 is LNHDA, CDR2 SQIVND (reference sequence). This CDR3 has 14 amino acids. The sample is drawn from a study of cytomegalovirus exposure and HLA in healthy donors. The PCR had 60 Vbeta and 13 Jbeta primers. The repertoire was sequenced with immunoSEQ multiplex PCR; TCRdb's copy has only in-frame clones and lacks some. Among roughly 140,000 clones listed, around 75% were seen once. Sequencing was done on a sample of PBMCs. The receptor comes from a female donor in good health and CMV-seronegative. The chain couples TRBV19 to TRBJ2-1; D is perhaps TRBD2 (6 bases). In DNA form, the CDR3 reads TGTGCCAGTAGTGTTTTGGGCGGGGACAATGAGCAGTTCTTC. This gives the protein CASSVLGGDNEQFF.